These 4 T cell receptor beta chains were all obtained from the same sample, sequenced in a study of cytomegalovirus exposure and HLA in healthy donors. Both 60 Vbeta primers and 13 Jbeta primers went into the PCR. Assay: immunoSEQ multiplex PCR; the TCRdb copy retains only in-frame clones and omits some. The repertoire holds some 150,000 clones, 70% to 80% seen once, with 13% in the top ten. Source material: PBMCs. The receptors stem from a man under 40 in good health and CMV-seropositive.

This clone was seen a few times. J is TRBJ1-2 and V is TRBV7-2, with 10 bases that match TRBD1. V was pared by 4 bases and J by 6 bases, with 8 bases of the junction left unmatched. Germline CDR1 and CDR2: SGHTA and FQGNSA. CDR3 length: 15 amino acids. The CDR3 DNA is TGTGCCAGCAGCTCCCCCCCCGGGACAGGGGATGGCTACACCTTC. Residues: CASSSPPGTGDGYTF. Supplemented by reference TRBV7-2 and TRBJ1-2, the full variable domain reads GAGVSQSPSNKVTEKGKDVELRCDPISGHTALYWYRQSLGQGLEFLIYFQGNSAPDKSGLPSDRFSAERTGGSVSTLTIQRTQQEDSAVYLCASSSPPGTGDGYTFGSGTRLTVV.

The V call is TRBV5-1, the J call TRBJ2-2; 8 bases match TRBD1. V gave up 1 base and J gave up 3 bases; unmatched junction bases: 2. The CDR3 spans 15 residues. Germline loops: CDR1 SGHRS, CDR2 YFSETQ. The CDR3 spells CASSLLTGDTGELFF. The CDR3 DNA sequence: TGCGCCAGCAGCTTGTTGACAGGGGACACCGGGGAGCTGTTTTTT.

This clone appeared a single time. The sample contains more than one DNA sequence encoding this CDR3. The V and J genes are TRBV6-1 and TRBJ1-1; 10 bases line up with TRBD1. CDR3 length equals 14 residues. The J segment lost 10 bases and the V segment lost 2 bases, leaving 7 bases of the junction unmatched. Germline V lookup: CDR1 MNHNS, CDR2 SASEGT. The CDR3 sequence is CASSETPRQGAAFF. In nucleotides, the CDR3 is TGTGCCAGCAGTGAAACGCCGCGACAGGGGGCAGCTTTCTTT.

The CDR3 protein is CASSPDGTSSYEQYF. The CDR3 DNA is TGCGCCAGCAGCCCGGACGGGACATCCTCCTACGAGCAGTACTTC. The chain links TRBV5-1 to TRBJ2-7, with a tentative D call TRBD1 (6 bases). Germline lookup yields CDR1 SGHRS and CDR2 YFSETQ. This CDR3 is built from 15 residues. V lost 4 bases and J lost 0, with 14 bases in between.